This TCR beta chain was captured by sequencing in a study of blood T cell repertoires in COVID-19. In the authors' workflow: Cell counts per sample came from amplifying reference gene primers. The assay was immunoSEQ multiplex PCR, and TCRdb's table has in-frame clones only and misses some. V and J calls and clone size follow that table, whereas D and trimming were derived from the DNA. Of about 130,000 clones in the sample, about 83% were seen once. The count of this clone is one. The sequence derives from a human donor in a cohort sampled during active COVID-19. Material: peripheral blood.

Written as DNA, the CDR3 is TGTGCCAGTAGTATACTAAGTAACAATGAGCAGTTCTTC. Translation gives CASSILSNNEQFF. This chain uses TRBV19 with TRBJ2-1; D is unclear. V was shortened by 2 bases and J by 5 bases, with 7 bases between the two germline ends. The CDR3 runs to 13 residues. Germline assignment: CDR1 LNHDA and CDR2 SQIVND (reference sequence).